Listed here are 20 T cell receptor beta chains from one sample, sequenced in a study of type 1 and type 2 diabetes patients. Amplification started from genomic DNA. A primer set of 30 forward and 13 reverse primers amplified the CDR3. Each CDR3 protein gets one entry after TCRdb re-called the multiplex PCR reads with MiXCR. The sample has 280,000 or so distinct CDR3 sequences, roughly 50% seen once. The source material was peripheral blood mononuclear cells (PBMCs). These receptors came from a young man with type 2 diabetes.

The chain joins TRBV19 to TRBJ1-2; 8 nucleotides align to TRBD1. The CDR3 has 15 amino acids. V was clipped by 6 bases and J by 5 bases; unmatched bases: 11. Germline V gene data show CDR1 as LNHDA and CDR2 as SQIVND (reference sequence). The CDR3 region is CASSVKGQGAYGYTF. For the CDR3, the DNA is TGTGCCAGTAGCGTTAAAGGGCAGGGGGCTTATGGCTACACCTTC.

As to this clonotype: At one boundary the junction diverges from the germline segment, which might be a read error. CDR3 region: CAISESRVRGGANVLTF. In DNA form, the CDR3 reads TGTGCCATCAGTGAGTCGAGGGTCAGAGGAGGGGCCAACGTCCTGACTTTC. The chain links TRBV10-1 to TRBJ2-6, with D perhaps matching TRBD2 (5 bases). The length of the CDR3 is 17 residues. The germline V gene has CDR1 WNHNN and CDR2 SYGVQD (reference sequence).

This clonotype appeared once. The rearrangement joins TRBV20-1 to TRBJ1-1; unclear D gene. Trimming removed 3 bases at V and 1 base at J, with 9 bases between. The CDR3 has 13 amino acids. Germline loops: CDR1 DFQATT, CDR2 SNEGSKA (reference sequence). For the CDR3, the DNA is TGCAGTGCTAGTGTCCAGGCGAACACTGAAGCTTTCTTT. It encodes CSASVQANTEAFF.

The rearrangement joins TRBV19 to TRBJ1-5; D uncertain. Germline lookup yields CDR1 LNHDA and CDR2 SQIVND (reference sequence). This CDR3 is 14 amino acids long. V lost 1 base to trimming and J lost 2 bases, with 6 bases between them. CDR3 nucleotide sequence: TGTGCCAGTAGTATAGTGGCGGGCAATCAGCCCCAGCATTTT. Its translation: CASSIVAGNQPQHF.

A remark on this clonotype: It may be a read error: a sequence one base away is much more abundant. J is TRBJ2-3 and V is TRBV11-2; D gene uncertain. The germline V gene encodes CDR1 SGHAT and CDR2 FQNNGV. This CDR3 region has 11 residues. V lost 1 base to trimming and J lost 7 bases, with 3 bases between them. This CDR3 is CASSLAYTQYF. The DNA of the CDR3 is TGTGCCAGCAGCTTAGCCTATACGCAGTATTTT. The variable domain in full, completed from reference TRBV11-2 and TRBJ2-3, reads EAGVAQSPRYKIIEKRQSVAFWCNPISGHATLYWYQQILGQGPKLLIQFQNNGVVDDSQLPKDRFSAERLKGVDSTLKIQPAKLEDSAVYLCASSLAYTQYFGPGTRLTVL.

This sequence joins TRBV10-3 and TRBJ1-5; 7 bases align to TRBD1. Germline V lookup: CDR1 ENHRY, CDR2 SYGVKD. The CDR3 runs 16 residues. The ends lost 9 bases at V and 5 bases at J; junction bases unmatched: 16. The CDR3 DNA reads TGTGCCATACCGGGACAGCGCGATTCGGGACATCAGCCCCAGCATTTT. This translates into CAIPGQRDSGHQPQHF.

The V and J genes are TRBV2 and TRBJ2-1; no clear D. Germline CDR1 and CDR2: SNHLY and FYNNEI. CDR3 length: 14 amino acids. V was trimmed by 7 bases and J by 0 bases, leaving 10 bases between them. The CDR3 DNA is TGTGCCAGCAAGAACCAAAGCTCCTACAATGAGCAGTTCTTC. Amino acids: CASKNQSSYNEQFF. The variable domain in full, completed from reference TRBV2 and TRBJ2-1, reads EPEVTQTPSHQVTQMGQEVILRCVPISNHLYFYWYRQILGQKVEFLVSFYNNEISEKSEIFDDQFSVERPDGSNFTLKIRSTKLEDSAMYFCASKNQSSYNEQFFGPGTRLTVL.

The CDR3 region is CASSELADCDEQFF. CDR3 coding DNA: TGTGCCAGCAGTGAGCTAGCGGATTGCGATGAGCAGTTCTTC. The V call is TRBV2, the J call TRBJ2-1; 7 positions agree with TRBD2. The CDR3 is 14 residues long. V gave up 3 bases and J gave up 8 bases; unmatched junction bases: 7. Germline CDR1 reads SNHLY; CDR2 reads FYNNEI.

The chain has TRBV2 and TRBJ1-1; D not certain. Per the germline V gene, CDR1 is SNHLY and CDR2 is FYNNEI. Trimming shortened V by 3 bases and J by 1 base, and 9 bases separated the two germline ends. This CDR3 has 14 amino acids. The chain's CDR3 is CASSDGLPNTEAFF. Here the CDR3 DNA reads TGTGCCAGCAGTGATGGACTGCCGAACACTGAAGCTTTCTTT.

CDR3 region: CSASFRYEQYF. DNA of the CDR3: TGCAGTGCTAGTTTCAGGTACGAGCAGTACTTC. V usage is TRBV20-1 and J usage is TRBJ2-7; no clear D. The CDR3 runs 11 residues. Trimming shortened V by 3 bases and J by 4 bases, and 7 bases separated the two germline ends. CDR1 and CDR2 from the germline V gene are DFQATT and SNEGSKA (reference sequence).

The V call is TRBV11-2, the J call TRBJ2-5, with 8 bases matching TRBD2. This CDR3 region has 14 residues. The V gene end was trimmed by 4 bases and the J gene end by 2 bases; junction bases not matched to a gene: 3. Germline loops: CDR1 SGHAT, CDR2 FQNNGV. The CDR3 nucleotides read TGTGCCAGCAGCTGGGGCGGGGGGCAAGAGACCCAGTACTTC. Translated: CASSWGGGQETQYF.

The chain links TRBV11-3 to TRBJ1-1; D call uncertain. Per the germline V gene, CDR1 is SGHNT and CDR2 is YENEEA. This CDR3 is 13 amino acids long. V dropped 6 bases and J dropped 4 bases, with 12 bases sitting between them. CDR3 nucleotides: TGTGCCAGCAGTCCGCAGGAGTCCACTGAAGCTTTCTTT. Translation: CASSPQESTEAFF.

This clonotype was counted only a few times. The J gene is TRBJ1-1, the V gene TRBV19; D remains unclear. The CDR3 has 13 residues. The V end lost 7 bases, the J end lost 0 bases, and 9 bases lay between the germline ends. Germline CDR1 and CDR2: LNHDA and SQIVND (reference sequence). Written as DNA, the CDR3 is TGTGCCAGTACCGAACGGGTGAACACTGAAGCTTTCTTT. Encoded protein: CASTERVNTEAFF.

This clonotype was counted a few times. CDR3 sequence reads: CASSETGLGEQYF. The CDR3 coding sequence is TGCGCCAGCAGTGAAACGGGGTTAGGAGAGCAGTACTTC. The chain has TRBV10-1 and TRBJ2-7; D perhaps matches TRBD2 (5 bases). Trimming removed 3 bases at V and 7 bases at J, with 13 bases between. CDR1 is WNHNN and CDR2 is SYGVQD in the germline V gene (reference sequence). The CDR3 contains 13 residues.

This chain connects TRBV7-2 to TRBJ2-7, with D tentatively TRBD2 (7 bases). The CDR3 consists of 15 residues. CDR1 is SGHTA, CDR2 FQGNSA, per germline. V lost 0 bases and J 2 bases, leaving 11 bases between the germline ends. The CDR3 reads CASSLAGGRTYEQYF. CDR3 DNA sequence: TGTGCCAGCAGCTTAGCGGGGGGGCGCACCTACGAGCAGTACTTC.

This clonotype was observed a handful of times. The chain couples TRBV19 to TRBJ1-5, with TRBD1 as a possible D gene (6 bases). The CDR3 covers 13 residues. Trimming cost V 10 bases and J 4 bases, with 14 bases left between them. Germline CDR1 and CDR2: LNHDA and SQIVND (reference sequence). In nucleotides, the CDR3 is TGTGCCACCTCCAGGGGACCAAATCAGCCCCAGCATTTT. Translation gives CATSRGPNQPQHF.

This clonotype was counted many times. J is TRBJ2-7 and V is TRBV10-3; 8 bases agree with TRBD1. From germline, CDR1 is ENHRY and CDR2 SYGVKD. Trimming took 3 bases from V and 5 from J; bases not matched to a gene: 3. The CDR3 runs to 13 residues. The CDR3 sequence is CAISDAGGHEQYF. In DNA form, the CDR3 reads TGTGCCATCAGTGATGCAGGGGGCCACGAGCAGTACTTC.

V gene TRBV7-9 combines with J gene TRBJ1-2; 9 bases fit TRBD1. The junction had 17 bases not matched to a gene; V was cut back by 4 bases and J by 5 bases. CDR3 length: 18 amino acids. Looked up from germline, CDR1 is SEHNR and CDR2 is FQNEAQ (reference sequence). In DNA form, the CDR3 reads TGTGCCAGCAGCTCCAGGGACAGGGCCACAGACCCAAGATATGGCTACACCTTC. Its translation is CASSSRDRATDPRYGYTF. Full variable domain (missing parts from reference TRBV7-9 and TRBJ1-2): DTGVSQNPRHKITKRGQNVTFRCDPISEHNRLYWYRQTLGQGPEFLTYFQNEAQLEKSRLLSDRFSAERPKGSFSTLEIQRTEQGDSAMYLCASSSRDRATDPRYGYTFGSGTRLTVV.

The chain combines TRBV27 with TRBJ2-7; D may match TRBD1 or TRBD2 (7 bases each). V shed 6 bases and J shed 3 bases, with 12 bases lying between them. CDR1 MNHEY and CDR2 SMNVEV come from the germline V gene (reference sequence). This CDR3 spans 13 amino acids. In DNA form, the CDR3 reads TGTGCCAGCAGAGACAGGGACTACTACGAGCAGTACTTC. As protein: CASRDRDYYEQYF.

This rearrangement joins TRBV10-1 to TRBJ2-5, with D perhaps TRBD2 (6 bases). CDR3 size: 13 residues. Looked up from germline, CDR1 is WNHNN and CDR2 is SYGVQD (reference sequence). Trimming left V 6 bases short and J 3 bases short, with 11 bases between. The CDR3 sequence is CASRDYPEETQYF. The CDR3 nucleotides read TGCGCCAGCAGGGACTACCCCGAAGAGACCCAGTACTTC.